The 5 T cell receptor beta chains below were found in one sample sequenced in a study of T cell changes during pregnancy in multiple sclerosis. Here immunoSEQ multiplex PCR was the method, and the copy in TCRdb shows in-frame clones only, minus some. Of about 36,000 clones in the sample, approximately 92% were seen once. Material: PBMCs (not recorded whether the cells were cultured). These receptors all stem from a female donor with multiple sclerosis, enrolled in a pregnancy study.

In its sample, this clone was seen once. The DNA of the CDR3 is TGCGCCAGCAGCTTGGGTGGCGACAGGGGCACTGAAGCTTTCTTT. It yields the protein CASSLGGDRGTEAFF. The rearrangement joins TRBV5-1 to TRBJ1-1; 8 bases match TRBD1. Germline CDR1 is SGHRS and CDR2 is YFSETQ. This CDR3 spans 15 amino acids. V lost 0 bases and J lost 4; bases outside the gene matches: 5.

The chain has TRBV6-5 and TRBJ2-7; 10 bases align to TRBD2. Germline trimming cut 7 bases from V and 2 bases from J; bases unmatched to any gene: 8. The germline CDR1 and CDR2 sequences are MNHEY and SVGAGI. The CDR3 runs to 15 residues. The CDR3 DNA follows: TGTGCCAGCACTAGAGCGGGAGGGAATACCTACGAGCAGTACTTC. Amino acids: CASTRAGGNTYEQYF.

This chain uses TRBV7-6 with TRBJ2-2, with 14 bases that match TRBD2. This CDR3 spans 21 amino acids. V lost 5 bases, J lost 0 bases, and 14 bases stayed unmatched. CDR1 is SGHVS, CDR2 FNYEAQ, per germline. Written as DNA, the CDR3 is TGTGCCAGCAGCCCACGACTAGCGGGAGGGCCGTTGGGTTCGAACACCGGGGAGCTGTTTTTT. Translated: CASSPRLAGGPLGSNTGELFF. The entire variable domain, with the rest obtained from reference TRBV7-6 and TRBJ2-2, is as follows: GAGVSQSPRYKVTKRGQDVALRCDPISGHVSLYWYRQALGQGPEFLTYFNYEAQQDKSGLPNDRFSAERPEGSISTLTIQRTEQRDSAMYRCASSPRLAGGPLGSNTGELFFGEGSRLTVL.

The chain links TRBV5-6 to TRBJ1-2; D is unclear. Between the trimmed V and J ends, which lost 0 bases and 7 bases, there was a span of 4 bases. Germline V CDR1 and CDR2: SGHDT, YYEEEE. The CDR3 totals 11 residues. This CDR3 reads CASSLEAGYTF. The CDR3 DNA reads TGTGCCAGCAGCTTGGAAGCTGGCTACACCTTC. Filled out from reference TRBV5-6 and TRBJ1-2, the complete variable domain reads DAGVTQSPTHLIKTRGQQVTLRCSPKSGHDTVSWYQQALGQGPQFIFQYYEEEERQRGNFPDRFSGHQFPNYSSELNVNALLLGDSALYLCASSLEAGYTFGSGTRLTVV.

The chain uses TRBV6-4 and TRBJ2-1; 11 bases align to TRBD2. From germline, CDR1 is MRHNA and CDR2 SNTAGT. J lost 7 bases, V lost 5 bases, and 4 bases had no gene match. There are 14 residues in the CDR3. The CDR3 here is CASSLAGGRNEQFF. In DNA form, the CDR3 reads TGTGCCAGCAGTTTAGCGGGAGGGCGAAATGAGCAGTTCTTC.